Shown below are 14 T cell receptor beta chains from a single sample sequenced in a study of radiotherapy plus CTLA-4 blockade in lung cancer. Only in-frame clones appear in the TCRdb table, and some are missing; sequencing was by immunoSEQ multiplex PCR. This repertoire shows tens of thousands of clones, 70% to 80% found once; its top ten account for about 3%. This material consisted of peripheral blood, taken from a patient treated with radiotherapy plus ipilimumab. The receptors derive from a human donor with non-small cell lung cancer who had a complete response to radiotherapy plus ipilimumab.

V usage is TRBV5-1 and J usage is TRBJ2-3; a weak D match, TRBD2 (6 bases). The CDR3 is made up of 14 amino acids. CDR1 is SGHRS and CDR2 is YFSETQ in the germline V gene. V lost 2 bases to trimming and J lost 6 bases, with 13 bases between them. CDR3 sequence (DNA): TGCGCCAGCAGCTTTGGCGGGGTCGGTGATACGCAGTATTTT. Residues: CASSFGGVGDTQYF.

This clone showed up just once. The genes are TRBV10-3 and TRBJ2-1, with 7 bases aligning to TRBD2. Germline loops: CDR1 ENHRY, CDR2 SYGVKD. V shed 0 bases and J 7 bases; nucleotides not matched to a gene: 6. The CDR3 consists of 15 residues. In DNA, the CDR3 is TGTGCCATCAGTGAGTCGTGGACCGGGAGGAATGAGCAGTTCTTC. It specifies CAISESWTGRNEQFF.

V is TRBV4-3 and J is TRBJ2-3; TRBD2 aligns across 9 bases. Unmatched junction bases numbered 9, after V lost 1 base and J lost 4 bases. CDR1 and CDR2 (germline): LGHNA, YSLEER. The CDR3 contains 17 residues. CDR3: CASSQGMGGGVADTQYF. CDR3 DNA sequence: TGCGCCAGCAGCCAAGGAATGGGCGGGGGGGTTGCAGATACGCAGTATTTT.

This sequence joins TRBV9 and TRBJ2-5; 10 bases are a match to TRBD2. The germline V gene has CDR1 SGDLS and CDR2 YYNGEE. The CDR3 extends over 15 amino acids. With 4 bases clipped from V and 3 bases from J, the junction kept 6 bases outside the gene matches. The CDR3 DNA is TGTGCCAGCAGCCTTGGGACTAGCGCGAAAGAGACCCAGTACTTC. Translated, it gives CASSLGTSAKETQYF.

The rearrangement uses TRBV28 and TRBJ1-4; 8 nucleotides agree with TRBD1. The CDR3 spans 15 residues. Looked up from germline, CDR1 is MDHEN and CDR2 is SYDVKM. Trimming took 6 bases from V and 7 from J; bases not matched to a gene: 10. The CDR3 is CASRSTGQGVEKLFF. CDR3 DNA: TGTGCCAGCAGATCTACAGGACAGGGTGTTGAAAAACTGTTTTTT. The full variable domain, in which reference TRBV28 and TRBJ1-4 provide the parts outside the CDR3, is DVKVTQSSRYLVKRTGEKVFLECVQDMDHENMFWYRQDPGLGLRLIYFSYDVKMKEKGDIPEGYSVSREKKERFSLILESASTNQTSMYLCASRSTGQGVEKLFFGSGTQLSVL.

V is TRBV28 and J is TRBJ2-3, with 9 bases that match TRBD2. The CDR3 runs 16 residues. In germline, CDR1 is MDHEN, CDR2 SYDVKM. V dropped 6 bases and J dropped 6; count of bases not matched to a gene: 13. CDR3 DNA sequence: TGTGCCAGCAGCACTCCTAGCGGGATCACGGGGGATACGCAGTATTTT. It translates to CASSTPSGITGDTQYF.

The DNA for the CDR3 is TGTGCCAGCAGTGAAGGGGGGGGACCCGCGGCAGGGCAGTTCTTC. It yields the protein CASSEGGGPAAGQFF. The chain links TRBV6-1 to TRBJ2-1; 7 bases agree with TRBD2. Per germline, CDR1 MNHNS and CDR2 SASEGT. V lost 1 base, J lost 12 bases, and 12 bases stayed unmatched. The CDR3 runs 15 residues.

The chain joins TRBV30 to TRBJ2-1; D unclear. V was pared by 2 bases and J by 3 bases, with 8 bases between. This CDR3 spans 13 amino acids. In germline, CDR1 is GTSNPN, CDR2 SVGIG (reference sequence). DNA for the CDR3: TGTGCCTGGAGTCTGGGCATCTACAATGAGCAGTTCTTC. This translates into CAWSLGIYNEQFF. Variable domain in full (rest from reference TRBV30 and TRBJ2-1): SQTIHQWPATLVQPVGSPLSLECTVEGTSNPNLYWYRQAAGRGLQLLFYSVGIGQISSEVPQNLSASRPQDRQFILSSKKLLLSDSGFYLCAWSLGIYNEQFFGPGTRLTVL.

V and J are TRBV4-2 and TRBJ1-5; D remains unclear. CDR3 length equals 14 residues. The ends were cut back, 0 bases at V and 2 bases at J, with 5 bases in the middle. CDR1 is LGHNA and CDR2 is YNFKEQ in the germline V gene. The CDR3 bases are TGTGCCAGCAGCCAAGATCTCGGCAATCAGCCCCAGCATTTT. This gives the protein CASSQDLGNQPQHF.

The chain carries TRBV30 and TRBJ2-3, with 7 bases fitting TRBD1. Trimming removed 1 base from V and 5 bases from J; junction bases left unmatched: 12. The length of the CDR3 is 16 residues. Per germline, CDR1 GTSNPN and CDR2 SVGIG (reference sequence). The CDR3 DNA is TGTGCCTGGAGTGGGACAGGATTACACGCACAAGATACGCAGTATTTT. It codes for CAWSGTGLHAQDTQYF.

This clone has a handful of counts. J is TRBJ1-1 and V is TRBV25-1; perhaps TRBD1 as D (6 bases). Trimming pared 4 bases from V and 1 base from J, leaving 10 bases between. The CDR3 is 14 amino acids. Looked up from germline, CDR1 is MGHDK and CDR2 is SYGVNS. The CDR3 coding sequence is TGTGCCAGCAGTGCCCCGGGACAGAACACTGAAGCTTTCTTT. Protein sequence: CASSAPGQNTEAFF.

In the case of this clone: At one end, the junction sequence differs from germline, possibly due to a read error. J is TRBJ2-2 and V is TRBV7-9; 7 nucleotides align to TRBD2. In germline, CDR1 is SEHNR, CDR2 FQNEAQ (reference sequence). The CDR3 sequence is 17 residues long. CDR3 amino acids: CTSSLTLTGGNTGELFF. CDR3 DNA: TGTACCAGCAGCTTAACCTTGACGGGAGGGAACACCGGGGAGCTGTTTTTT.

This clone was recorded once. The chain combines TRBV5-1 with TRBJ2-1, with a possible D match to TRBD1 (6 bases). The CDR3 has 14 amino acids. Looked up from germline, CDR1 is SGHRS and CDR2 is YFSETQ. V was pared by 1 base and J by 7 bases, with 12 bases between. The CDR3 sequence: CASSLIPGENEQFF. The CDR3 bases are TGCGCCAGCAGCTTGATACCAGGGGAGAATGAGCAGTTCTTC.

The chain couples TRBV5-5 to TRBJ2-3; D is uncertain. The CDR3 length is 12 residues. With 4 bases removed from V and 7 bases from J, the gap between germline ends came to 10 bases. Germline-derived CDR1 and CDR2 are SGHKS and YYEKEE (reference sequence). The CDR3 here is CASSATFYTQYF. CDR3 DNA sequence: TGTGCCAGCAGCGCGACATTTTATACGCAGTATTTT.